These 10 T cell receptor beta chains originate from one sample sequenced in a study of cytomegalovirus exposure and HLA in healthy donors. In the PCR, 60 Vbeta and 13 Jbeta primers were used. Sequenced by immunoSEQ multiplex PCR; TCRdb stores in-frame clones only, minus some. The table has around 40,000 clones, approximately 63% seen once. Sequences were obtained from PBMCs. All receptors come from a man aged 40-49 years in good health and CMV-seronegative.

V gene TRBV10-3 combines with J gene TRBJ1-2; 8 bases align to TRBD1. Trimming at V came to 5 bases and at J to 3 bases, leaving 2 bases not matched to a gene. The CDR3 covers 13 residues. Germline values: CDR1 ENHRY, CDR2 SYGVKD. CDR3 DNA sequence: TGTGCCATCAGTACACAGGGGGACTATGGCTACACCTTC. This codes for CAISTQGDYGYTF.

The genes are TRBV15 and TRBJ2-7, with 9 bases aligning to TRBD1. With 4 bases clipped from V and 2 bases from J, the junction kept 3 bases outside the gene matches. This CDR3 comprises 14 residues. Germline CDR1 LNHNV, CDR2 YYDKDF (reference sequence). CDR3 DNA sequence: TGTGCCACCAGCATAAACAGGGGGCCCTACGAGCAGTACTTC. It specifies CATSINRGPYEQYF.

The chain joins TRBV7-9 to TRBJ2-7; the match to TRBD1 covers 9 bases. The CDR3 sequence is 14 residues long. The germline CDR1 and CDR2 sequences are SEHNR and FQNEAQ (reference sequence). Trimming removed 4 bases from V and 0 bases from J; junction bases left unmatched: 1. CDR3 residues: CASSWDRVSYEQYF. The CDR3 nucleotides read TGTGCCAGCAGCTGGGACAGGGTCTCCTACGAGCAGTACTTC. Full variable domain (outside the CDR3, taken from reference TRBV7-9 and TRBJ2-7): DTGVSQNPRHKITKRGQNVTFRCDPISEHNRLYWYRQTLGQGPEFLTYFQNEAQLEKSRLLSDRFSAERPKGSFSTLEIQRTEQGDSAMYLCASSWDRVSYEQYFGPGTRLTVT.

The rearrangement joins TRBV19 to TRBJ2-1; TRBD2 might be the D (7 bases). Trimming removed 8 bases from V and 8 bases from J, with 19 bases in between. Germline-derived CDR1 and CDR2 are LNHDA and SQIVND (reference sequence). The CDR3 runs to 14 residues. The CDR3 region has the DNA TGTGCCAGTTGTAGGGGGGGCCTAGGCGATGAGCAGTTCTTC. This codes for CASCRGGLGDEQFF.

Written as DNA, the CDR3 is TGTGCTAGGGGAGGGGCCTCCGGCTACACCTTC. Amino acid sequence: CARGGASGYTF. V is TRBV12-5 and J is TRBJ1-2, with a possible D match to TRBD1 (5 bases). Germline CDR1 LGHNT, CDR2 FRNRAP. CDR3 length: 11 amino acids. Trimming took 9 bases from V and 8 from J, leaving 13 bases between them. The full variable domain, with the rest looked up from reference TRBV12-5 and TRBJ1-2, is DARVTQTPRHKVTEMGQEVTMRCQPILGHNTVFWYRQTMMQGLELLAYFRNRAPLDDSGMPKDRFSAEMPDATLATLKIQPSEPRDSAVYFCARGGASGYTFGSGTRLTVV.

The chain combines TRBV6-5 with TRBJ2-2; unclear D gene. V lost 2 bases to trimming and J lost 4 bases, with 2 bases between them. Germline V lookup: CDR1 MNHEY, CDR2 SVGAGI. The CDR3 is made up of 12 amino acids. The CDR3 nucleotides read TGTGCCAGCAGTTACCTCACCGGGGAGCTGTTTTTT. It translates to CASSYLTGELFF.

This rearrangement joins TRBV4-1 to TRBJ2-5; 8 positions agree with TRBD1. Germline loops: CDR1 MGHRA, CDR2 YSYEKL. The CDR3 covers 15 residues. Unmatched junction bases numbered 7, after V lost 2 bases and J lost 5 bases. CDR3 nucleotide sequence: TGCGCCAGCAGCCAATCGACAGGGGCGGGGGAGACCCAGTACTTC. It translates to CASSQSTGAGETQYF.

V gene TRBV27 combines with J gene TRBJ1-5; 8 nucleotides line up with TRBD1. The CDR3 is made up of 14 amino acids. Germline values: CDR1 MNHEY, CDR2 SMNVEV (reference sequence). The V and J ends lost 5 bases and 4 bases, in that order; junction bases with no gene match: 4. CDR3 in DNA: TGTGCCAGCAGTCACACAGGGGGGAATCAGCCCCAGCATTTT. Amino acids: CASSHTGGNQPQHF.

This clone was observed a single time. The chain carries TRBV2 and TRBJ2-7; 8 positions match TRBD2. The V segment lost 3 bases and the J segment 5 bases; nucleotides outside the gene matches: 6. From germline, CDR1 is SNHLY and CDR2 FYNNEI. This CDR3 region has 14 residues. The CDR3 nucleotides read TGTGCCAGCAGTGATGCGGGGGGCGCCCACGAGCAGTACTTC. The encoded protein is CASSDAGGAHEQYF.

The chain combines TRBV9 with TRBJ2-7; TRBD2 agrees at 8 bases. The CDR3 runs to 15 residues. Germline V gives CDR1 SGDLS, CDR2 YYNGEE. V shed 0 bases, J shed 5 bases, and the junction held 7 bases outside the gene matches. The CDR3 loop reads CASSVGGGGFNEQYF. The CDR3 bases are TGTGCCAGCAGCGTAGGGGGCGGGGGGTTCAACGAGCAGTACTTC.